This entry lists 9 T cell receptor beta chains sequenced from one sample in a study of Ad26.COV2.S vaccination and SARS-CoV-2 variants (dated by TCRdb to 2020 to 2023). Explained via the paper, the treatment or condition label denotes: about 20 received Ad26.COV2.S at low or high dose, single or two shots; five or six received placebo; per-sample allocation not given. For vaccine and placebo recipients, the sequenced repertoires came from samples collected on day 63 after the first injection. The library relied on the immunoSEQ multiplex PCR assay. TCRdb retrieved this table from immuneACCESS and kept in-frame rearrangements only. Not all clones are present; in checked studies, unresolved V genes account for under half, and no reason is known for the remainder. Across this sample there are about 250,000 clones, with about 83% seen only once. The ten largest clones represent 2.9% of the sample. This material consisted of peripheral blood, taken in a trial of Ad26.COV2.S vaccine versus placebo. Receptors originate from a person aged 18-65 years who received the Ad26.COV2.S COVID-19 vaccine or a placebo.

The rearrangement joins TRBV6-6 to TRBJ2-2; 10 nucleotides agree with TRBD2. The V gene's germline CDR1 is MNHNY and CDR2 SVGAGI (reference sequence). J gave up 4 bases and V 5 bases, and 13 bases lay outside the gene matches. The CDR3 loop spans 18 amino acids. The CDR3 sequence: CASSLNNPSGGFTGELFF. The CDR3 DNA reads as TGTGCCAGCAGTCTAAACAACCCTAGCGGGGGATTCACCGGGGAGCTGTTTTTT.

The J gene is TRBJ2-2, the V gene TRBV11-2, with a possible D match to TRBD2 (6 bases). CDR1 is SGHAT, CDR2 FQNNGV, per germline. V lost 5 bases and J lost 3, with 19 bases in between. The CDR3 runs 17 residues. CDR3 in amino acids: CASSRSHGSGDTGELFF. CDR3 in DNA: TGTGCCAGCAGCCGTAGTCACGGGAGTGGGGACACCGGGGAGCTGTTTTTT.

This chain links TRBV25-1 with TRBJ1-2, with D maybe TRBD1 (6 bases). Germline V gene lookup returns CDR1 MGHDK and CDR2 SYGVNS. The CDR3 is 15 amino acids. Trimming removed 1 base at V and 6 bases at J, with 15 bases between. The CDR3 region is CASSEWVRGRDGYTF. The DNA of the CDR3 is TGTGCCAGCAGTGAATGGGTACGGGGGCGCGATGGCTACACCTTC.

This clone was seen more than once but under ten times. The CDR3 DNA is TGTGCCTGGAGTGTATCAGGGCCCCGGCCCCTCCACTTT. Its protein product is CAWSVSGPRPLHF. The chain couples TRBV30 to TRBJ1-6, with D possibly being TRBD1 (5 bases). The CDR3 contains 13 residues. CDR1 is GTSNPN and CDR2 is SVGIG in the germline V gene (reference sequence). The V end lost 0 bases, the J end lost 13 bases, and 13 bases lay between the germline ends.

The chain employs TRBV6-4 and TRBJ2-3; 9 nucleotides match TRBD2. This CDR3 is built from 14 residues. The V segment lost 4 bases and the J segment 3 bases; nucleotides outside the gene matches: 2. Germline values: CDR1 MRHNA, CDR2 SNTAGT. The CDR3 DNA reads TGTGCCAGCAGTGGCGGGGGGGCTACAGATACGCAGTATTTT. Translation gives CASSGGGATDTQYF.

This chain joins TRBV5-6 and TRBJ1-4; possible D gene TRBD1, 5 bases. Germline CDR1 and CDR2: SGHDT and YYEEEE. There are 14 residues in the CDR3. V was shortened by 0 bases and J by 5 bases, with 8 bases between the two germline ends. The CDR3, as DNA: TGTGCCAGCAGCTTGGTCTCAGGGAATGAAAAACTGTTTTTT. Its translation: CASSLVSGNEKLFF. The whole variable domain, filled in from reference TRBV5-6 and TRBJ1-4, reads DAGVTQSPTHLIKTRGQQVTLRCSPKSGHDTVSWYQQALGQGPQFIFQYYEEEERQRGNFPDRFSGHQFPNYSSELNVNALLLGDSALYLCASSLVSGNEKLFFGSGTQLSVL.

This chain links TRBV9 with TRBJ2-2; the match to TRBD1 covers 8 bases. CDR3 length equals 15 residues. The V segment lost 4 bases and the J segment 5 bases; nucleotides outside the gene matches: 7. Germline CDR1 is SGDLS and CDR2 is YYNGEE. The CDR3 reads CASSLSGQGTGELFF. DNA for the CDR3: TGTGCCAGCAGCCTATCCGGACAGGGAACCGGGGAGCTGTTTTTT. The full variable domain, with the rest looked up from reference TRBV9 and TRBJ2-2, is DSGVTQTPKHLITATGQRVTLRCSPRSGDLSVYWYQQSLDQGLQFLIQYYNGEERAKGNILERFSAQQFPDLHSELNLSSLELGDSALYFCASSLSGQGTGELFFGEGSRLTVL.

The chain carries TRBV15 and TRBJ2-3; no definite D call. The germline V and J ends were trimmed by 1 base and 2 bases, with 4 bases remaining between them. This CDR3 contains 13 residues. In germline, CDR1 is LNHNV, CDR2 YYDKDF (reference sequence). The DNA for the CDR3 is TGTGCCACCAGCAGAGGGAACACAGATACGCAGTATTTT. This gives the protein CATSRGNTDTQYF. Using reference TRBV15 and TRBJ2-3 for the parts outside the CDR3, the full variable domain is DAMVIQNPRYQVTQFGKPVTLSCSQTLNHNVMYWYQQKSSQAPKLLFHYYDKDFNNEADTPDNFQSRRPNTSFCFLDIRSPGLGDTAMYLCATSRGNTDTQYFGPGTRLTVL.

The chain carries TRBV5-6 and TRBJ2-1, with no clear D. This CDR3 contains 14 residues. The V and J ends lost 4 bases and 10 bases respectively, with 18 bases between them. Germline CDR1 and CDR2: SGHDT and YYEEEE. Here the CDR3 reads CASSPGFVKGEQFF. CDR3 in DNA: TGTGCCAGCAGCCCCGGATTTGTGAAAGGGGAGCAGTTCTTC.